The rows below give T cell receptor beta chains drawn from one sample of a study of blood T cells in healthy people across ages. Using its own MiXCR run on the 5' RACE reads, TCRdb lists one record per CDR3 protein. The data show about 830,000 distinct CDR3 sequences, approximately 65% seen once. Sequencing was carried out using blood. The receptor set was obtained from a man younger than 45 in good health. Both conserved end residues are part of each CDR3. A D gene is named only where the DNA matches it firmly. For some rows the clone size is stated as once, few or many, or as a class when expanded; others skip it.

CDR3nt: TGTGCCAGCAGTCTGAACCTGGGAGGCTACACCTTC; CDR3aa: CASSLNLGGYTF; j_gene: TRBJ1-2; abundance: NA; v_gene: TRBV12-3/TRBV12-4; d_gene: NA
CDR3nt: TGCGCCAGCAGCAGCAGCAGCTACTCCTACGAGCAGTTCTTC; CDR3aa: CASSSSSYSYEQFF; j_gene: TRBJ2-1; abundance: NA; v_gene: TRBV5-1; d_gene: NA
CDR3nt: TGCAGTGCGTCGGGACTCCCCCCGCAAGAGACCCAGTACTTC; CDR3aa: CSASGLPPQETQYF; j_gene: TRBJ2-5; abundance: NA; v_gene: TRBV20-1; d_gene: NA
CDR3nt: TGTGCCAGCAGCCCCCGGGGGAACCAAGAGACCCAGTACTTC; CDR3aa: CASSPRGNQETQYF; j_gene: TRBJ2-5; abundance: few; v_gene: TRBV3-1; d_gene: NA
CDR3nt: TGTGCCAGCAGCCACCGACAGGGGGGGACCTACGAGCAGTACTTC; CDR3aa: CASSHRQGGTYEQYF; j_gene: TRBJ2-7; abundance: NA; v_gene: TRBV7-2; d_gene: TRBD1
CDR3nt: TGTGCCAGCAGCTTGGTGAACGACTACCAGTTCTTC; CDR3aa: CASSLVNDYQFF; j_gene: TRBJ2-1; abundance: NA; v_gene: TRBV7-8; d_gene: NA
CDR3nt: TGTGCCAGCAGGCGACAGCCAAATGGGGGCTACACCTTC; CDR3aa: CASRRQPNGGYTF; j_gene: TRBJ1-2; abundance: NA; v_gene: TRBV6-5; d_gene: NA
CDR3nt: TGTGCCACCCGGGCAGGGGTATACGAGCAGTACTTC; CDR3aa: CATRAGVYEQYF; j_gene: TRBJ2-7; abundance: few; v_gene: TRBV6-5; d_gene: NA
CDR3nt: TGTGCCAGCAGTTCGCATTTAGCGGGGGGGCGCAATGAGCAGTTCTTC; CDR3aa: CASSSHLAGGRNEQFF; j_gene: TRBJ2-1; abundance: few; v_gene: TRBV12-3/TRBV12-4; d_gene: TRBD2
CDR3nt: TGTGCCAGCAGTGAAGCTCTGGAAACTTTAGATGGCTACACCTTC; CDR3aa: CASSEALETLDGYTF; j_gene: TRBJ1-2; abundance: NA; v_gene: TRBV2; d_gene: NA